At least ten counts were recorded for the clone carrying this TCR beta chain. This sample stems from a study of T cells in Graves' hyperthyroidism and ophthalmopathy. Amplification yielded TCR beta CDR3 regions, with RNA transcripts as the source. TCR CDR3 regions were first amplified by RT-PCR with HTBI primers. TCRdb used MiXCR to reprocess the multiplex PCR reads, holding one entry per CDR3 protein. The sample yields approximately 370,000 distinct CDR3 sequences, approximately 15% seen once. The TCR originated in a woman aged 25 to 39 with Graves' hyperthyroidism. Sequencing was performed on blood.

The CDR3 DNA reads as TGTGCCAGCAGTTACTATGTGGGGATTAGCAATCAGCCCCAGCATTTT. This encodes CASSYYVGISNQPQHF. V gene TRBV6-5 combines with J gene TRBJ1-5; D uncertain. The V and J ends lost 1 base and 0 bases respectively, with 10 bases between them. Germline CDR1 MNHEY, CDR2 SVGAGI. CDR3 length: 16 amino acids.